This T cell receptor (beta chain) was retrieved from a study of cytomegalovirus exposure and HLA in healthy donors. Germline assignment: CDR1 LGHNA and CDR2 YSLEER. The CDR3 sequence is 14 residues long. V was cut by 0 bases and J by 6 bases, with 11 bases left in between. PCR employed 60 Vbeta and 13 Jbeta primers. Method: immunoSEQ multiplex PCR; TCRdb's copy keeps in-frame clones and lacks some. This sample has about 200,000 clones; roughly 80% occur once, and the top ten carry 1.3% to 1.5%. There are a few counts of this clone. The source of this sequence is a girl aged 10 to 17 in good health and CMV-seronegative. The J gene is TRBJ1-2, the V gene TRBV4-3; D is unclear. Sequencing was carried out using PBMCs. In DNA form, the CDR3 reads TGCGCCAGCAGCCAAGATATGCCAGGCGATGGCTACACCTTC. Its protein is CASSQDMPGDGYTF.